The TCR beta chain under discussion was sequenced for a study of T cell responses to AZD1222 COVID-19 vaccine. General observations from the study: There were repertoire samples only from the period after the peak T cell response. Within unmutated variant regions lay the reported targets of nearly half of spike-specific TCRs. Mostly white British, mostly female donors; authors suggested clonal diversity may be underestimated.

To note about this clone: Its target is not known.

Data came from immunoSEQ multiplex PCR; TCRdb stores just in-frame clones and leaves some out. The sample yields more than 70,000 clones, 87% seen once. From germline, CDR1 is SGHTA and CDR2 FQGNSA. The CDR3 extends over 12 amino acids. The V gene end was trimmed by 1 base and the J gene end by 10 bases; junction bases not matched to a gene: 1. The TCR was taken from an adult in good health. The genes are TRBV7-2 and TRBJ1-1; 9 bases are shared with TRBD1. This material consisted of peripheral blood, taken on day 0 of AZD1222 vaccination. The CDR3 loop reads CASSLDRGPAFF. The CDR3 nucleotides read TGTGCCAGCAGCTTAGACAGGGGGCCAGCTTTCTTT.